This is a list of T cell receptor beta chains from one sample in a study of blood T cells in healthy people across ages. TCRdb used MiXCR to reprocess the 5' RACE reads, holding one entry per CDR3 protein. In the table there are approximately 800,000 distinct CDR3 sequences, just under 25% of which are singletons. Another study also made use of these data, one on T cells of mothers and their children.

Sequencing was carried out using blood. Receptors originate from a boy aged 5 to 17 in good health. Both conserved end residues are part of each CDR3. D genes are given only for firm matches. Where a row states a size, it is once, few, many or the class of an expanded clone; other rows omit it.

J gene	D gene	clone size	V gene	CDR3 protein	CDR3 DNA
TRBJ2-5	NA	many	TRBV7-9	CASSLVEGHQETQYF	TGTGCCAGCAGCTTAGTCGAGGGGCACCAAGAGACCCAGTACTTC
TRBJ2-5	NA	few	TRBV7-3	CASSLRQEGTQYF	TGTGCCAGCAGCCTTCGACAGGAAGGGACCCAGTACTTC
TRBJ2-2	NA	NA	TRBV4-1	CANSRGLNTGELFF	TGCGCCAACAGCCGGGGACTGAACACCGGGGAGCTGTTTTTT
TRBJ1-1	TRBD1	NA	TRBV25-1	CASSETGGIAEAFF	TGTGCCAGCAGTGAAACAGGGGGCATCGCTGAAGCTTTCTTT
TRBJ2-1	TRBD2	NA	TRBV29-1	CSVGTSGSPNEQFF	TGCAGCGTTGGGACTAGTGGAAGCCCCAATGAGCAGTTCTTC
TRBJ2-3	NA	few	TRBV2	CASREEGPMWKQYF	TGTGCCAGCAGGGAGGAGGGGCCCATGTGGAAGCAGTATTTT
TRBJ2-1	TRBD2	NA	TRBV20-1	CSARGLAGVKQFF	TGCAGTGCTAGAGGCCTAGCGGGGGTTAAGCAGTTCTTC
TRBJ2-5	TRBD2	NA	TRBV12-3/TRBV12-4	CASNSHGVAGETQYF	TGTGCCAGCAACTCTCATGGGGTAGCGGGGGAGACCCAGTACTTC
TRBJ2-1	NA	few	TRBV20-1	CSARHQGPEGYNEQFF	TGCAGTGCTAGACATCAGGGGCCTGAGGGCTACAATGAGCAGTTCTTC
TRBJ2-1	NA	NA	TRBV6-2/TRBV6-3	CASSRGVHEQFF	TGTGCCAGCAGCAGAGGGGTACATGAGCAGTTCTTC
TRBJ2-1	TRBD2	many	TRBV19	CASSINGGIYEQFF	TGTGCCAGTAGTATAAACGGGGGGATCTATGAGCAGTTCTTC
TRBJ2-1	NA	once	TRBV27	CASYQRGAVDEQFF	TGTGCCAGCTACCAAAGAGGCGCGGTCGATGAGCAGTTCTTC
TRBJ2-1	TRBD1	few	TRBV29-1	CSVEPLAGGVNEQFF	TGCAGCGTTGAACCTTTGGCAGGGGGAGTTAACGAGCAGTTCTTC
TRBJ2-2	TRBD1	NA	TRBV5-5	CASSGGQGNTGELFF	TGTGCCAGCAGCGGGGGACAGGGAAACACCGGGGAGCTGTTTTTT
TRBJ2-1	TRBD2	few	TRBV28	CASSVGTSSPYNEQFF	TGTGCCAGCAGTGTCGGGACTAGCAGCCCATACAATGAGCAGTTCTTC
TRBJ2-5	TRBD1	NA	TRBV7-2	CASSLGGQGATWDYKQYF	TGTGCCAGCAGCTTAGGAGGACAGGGGGCAACATGGGACTACAAGCAGTACTTC
TRBJ2-3	NA	NA	TRBV7-2	CASSLRGGSTDTQYF	TGTGCCAGCAGCTTAAGGGGCGGGAGCACAGATACGCAGTATTTT
TRBJ1-2	NA	once	TRBV3-1	CASSQDWDTGGYTF	TGTGCCAGCAGTCAAGATTGGGACACGGGAGGCTACACCTTC
TRBJ2-5	NA	NA	TRBV7-9	CASSWKGAETQYF	TGTGCCAGCAGCTGGAAAGGGGCAGAGACCCAGTACTTC
TRBJ1-2	NA	NA	TRBV12-3/TRBV12-4	CASRHNGQTDNYGYTF	TGTGCCAGCAGACACAATGGTCAGACTGACAACTATGGCTACACCTTC
TRBJ2-7	TRBD2	NA	TRBV7-2	CASSFGGRALYEQYF	TGTGCCAGCAGCTTTGGCGGGAGGGCCTTGTACGAGCAGTACTTC
TRBJ2-1	TRBD2	NA	TRBV28	CASNMVLAGYNEQFF	TGTGCCAGCAATATGGTACTAGCGGGGTACAATGAGCAGTTCTTC
TRBJ2-7	NA	NA	TRBV5-1	CASSLSGELARQYF	TGCGCCAGCAGCTTATCAGGGGAGTTGGCCCGGCAGTACTTC
TRBJ2-7	TRBD2	NA	TRBV28	CASIPGGEVSSEQYF	TGTGCCAGCATTCCGGGGGGGGAGGTTAGTTCCGAGCAGTACTTC
TRBJ2-1	TRBD1	NA	TRBV4-3	CASSQEGQNYNEQFF	TGCGCCAGCAGCCAAGAGGGACAGAACTACAATGAGCAGTTCTTC
TRBJ1-1	NA	NA	TRBV20-1	CSASRGMGTEAFF	TGCAGTGCTAGTAGGGGGATGGGCACTGAAGCTTTCTTT
TRBJ2-1	TRBD2	few	TRBV12-3/TRBV12-4	CASSFTLADEQFF	TGTGCCAGCAGCTTCACACTAGCGGATGAGCAGTTCTTC
TRBJ1-1	NA	few	TRBV2	CASSARVTEAFF	TGTGCCAGCAGTGCCAGGGTTACTGAAGCTTTCTTT
TRBJ1-2	NA	NA	TRBV4-3	CASSQDMGGVANYGYTF	TGCGCCAGCAGCCAAGATATGGGAGGGGTAGCTAACTATGGCTACACCTTC
TRBJ2-6	TRBD1	once	TRBV4-2	CASSHLNMWDSSGANVLTF	TGTGCCAGCAGCCACTTAAACATGTGGGACAGCTCTGGGGCCAACGTCCTGACTTTC
TRBJ2-5	NA	few	TRBV5-1	CASSAQEMAQYF	TGCGCCAGCAGCGCCCAAGAGATGGCCCAGTACTTC
TRBJ2-1	TRBD2	NA	TRBV12-3/TRBV12-4	CASSLPGLADEQFF	TGTGCCAGCAGTCTCCCCGGACTAGCCGATGAGCAGTTCTTC
TRBJ1-6	TRBD1	few	TRBV20-1	CSASSSTTGPGSSYNSPLHF	TGCAGTGCTTCTTCATCCACGACAGGGCCCGGGAGCTCCTATAATTCACCCCTCCACTTT
TRBJ2-7	NA	NA	TRBV29-1	CSVVLGNEQYF	TGCAGCGTAGTACTAGGGAACGAGCAGTACTTC
TRBJ2-7	NA	NA	TRBV6-1	CASSEMAGNSYEQYF	TGTGCCAGCAGTGAGATGGCAGGCAACTCCTACGAGCAGTACTTC
TRBJ2-7	NA	NA	TRBV27	CASSLLFETGGFEYF	TGTGCCAGCAGTTTACTCTTCGAGACAGGAGGATTTGAGTACTTC
TRBJ2-7	TRBD1	few	TRBV12-3/TRBV12-4	CASSWRTGNAYEQYF	TGTGCCAGCAGCTGGAGGACAGGGAACGCCTACGAGCAGTACTTC
TRBJ2-2	NA	few	TRBV27	CASSFISGTNTGELFF	TGTGCCAGCAGTTTTATTAGCGGAACGAACACCGGGGAGCTGTTTTTT
TRBJ2-7	NA	NA	TRBV5-5	CASSWGTGTLRYEQYF	TGTGCCAGCAGCTGGGGGACTGGAACGCTTCGATACGAGCAGTACTTC
TRBJ2-3	TRBD2	NA	TRBV29-1	CSSEREFGTDTQYF	TGCAGCTCGGAGCGGGAGTTCGGCACAGATACGCAGTATTTT
TRBJ2-3	TRBD1	NA	TRBV6-1	CASSEPDRGVRDTQYF	TGTGCCAGCAGTGAGCCCGACAGGGGGGTGCGGGATACGCAGTATTTT
TRBJ1-1	NA	NA	TRBV14	CASSQVFMEEEAFF	TGTGCCAGCAGCCAAGTTTTTATGGAGGAGGAAGCTTTCTTT